This T cell receptor (beta chain) was identified during a study of blood T cell repertoires in COVID-19. Study context: The United States, Italy and Spain provided the acute and convalescent COVID-19 samples. PBMCs, B-cell-depleted T cells, or T cells were the source of the cDNA or gDNA that made up the material.

Original data processing: Reference gene primer amplification in the assay estimated nucleated cell counts. TCRdb's copy holds only in-frame clones and misses some; the assay was immunoSEQ multiplex PCR. The V and J calls and the clone size are those of that table, but D and trimming were determined from the DNA. Here the sample spans nearly 90,000 clones, approximately 89% being singletons. CDR1 and CDR2 from the germline V gene are LNHDA and SQIVND (reference sequence). With V trimmed by 6 bases and J by 6 bases, 7 bases remained unmatched. The CDR3 spans 15 residues. The sample comprised peripheral blood. The sequence derives from a man in his 60s with acute or convalescent COVID-19. The J gene is TRBJ1-6, the V gene TRBV19; 8 nucleotides agree with TRBD1. The DNA for the CDR3 is TGTGCCAGTAGCCTCCGGGACAGGCCTAATTCACCCCTCCACTTT. Protein sequence: CASSLRDRPNSPLHF. The variable domain in full, completed from reference TRBV19 and TRBJ1-6, reads DGGITQSPKYLFRKEGQNVTLSCEQNLNHDAMYWYRQDPGQGLRLIYYSQIVNDFQKGDIAEGYSVSREKKESFPLTVTSAQKNPTAFYLCASSLRDRPNSPLHFGNGTRLTVT.